This T cell receptor (beta chain) originates from a study of T cell repertoires in cytomegalovirus infection. Overall study context: Epitope selection comprised recently identified HLA-C-restricted CMV epitopes and well-studied HLA-B-restricted CMV epitopes. Public TCR beta signatures provided an indication of both CMV infection and a matching HLA type.

Germline CDR1 is SGHTA and CDR2 is FQGNSA. The CDR3 totals 14 residues. TCRdb processed the reads anew with MiXCR; each CDR3 protein has one entry. The sample contains about 900,000 distinct CDR3 sequences, around 32% of which appear only once. For this clonotype: Its antigen is as yet unknown. A much more abundant neighbour one base away suggests this may be a read error.

Study-wide points: Pooled public TCR beta family frequency picked out CMV carriers with the relevant HLA. Clonotype analysis showed dominance of the ex vivo response by HLA-C-restricted CMV-specific TCR beta clonotypes.

The input for sequencing was cultured CD8+ T cells from PBMCs, taken from culture after CMV antigen stimulation. The V and J genes are TRBV7-2 and TRBJ1-2; possible D gene TRBD1, 5 bases. This clonotype was obtained from a human donor in good health (CMV status not recorded). Some clones in this sample may be carry-over from other donors' samples. CDR3 bases: TGTGCCAACAGCTTAAGGGGACCGGGCGATGGCTACACCTTC. Amino acids: CANSLRGPGDGYTF.